These T cell receptor beta chains were read from a single sample in a study of cytomegalovirus exposure and HLA in healthy donors. Clones were sequenced by immunoSEQ multiplex PCR, and TCRdb holds only the in-frame ones, with some missing. The profile covers fewer than 200,000 clones, with over 65% appearing a single time and roughly 3.1% taken by the ten largest. Sequenced input: PBMCs. The receptor set was obtained from a man aged 35-49 years in good health and CMV-seropositive. The CDR3 runs from the conserved cysteine through the conserved F or W. A D gene is named only where the DNA matches it firmly. Clone size is shown for a subset of rows, as once, few, many or a class of expanded clone.

>TRBV5-1|NA|TRBD1|TRBJ1-2
CASSLLGQDYGYTF
TGCGCCAGCAGCTTGCTGGGACAGGACTATGGCTACACCTTC
>TRBV7-3|NA|NA|TRBJ2-3
CASSSRPGRDTQYF
TGTGCCAGCAGCTCCCGACCAGGAAGGGATACGCAGTATTTT
>TRBV7-9|NA|NA|TRBJ1-1
CASSSWTVMNTEAFF
TGTGCCAGCAGCTCATGGACAGTGATGAACACTGAAGCTTTCTTT
>TRBV5-4|NA|TRBD2|TRBJ2-7
CASSWEGVYEQYF
TGTGCCAGCAGCTGGGAGGGTGTCTACGAGCAGTACTTC
>TRBV28|NA|TRBD1|TRBJ1-2
CASSLTTGVGYTF
TGTGCCAGCAGTTTAACCACAGGGGTTGGCTACACCTTC
>TRBV7-8|NA|NA|TRBJ1-1
CASSLRTGMNTEAFF
TGTGCCAGCAGCTTGAGGACGGGGATGAACACTGAAGCTTTCTTT
>TRBV19|NA|NA|TRBJ2-2
CASRGVGTGELFF
TGTGCCAGTAGAGGAGTCGGCACCGGGGAGCTGTTTTTT
>TRBV5-1|NA|NA|TRBJ1-4
CASSLMAGEIKLFF
TGCGCCAGCAGCTTAATGGCAGGCGAAATCAAACTGTTTTTT
>TRBV6-1|once|NA|TRBJ2-7
CASSEPYAGEQYF
TGTGCCAGCAGTGAACCCTATGCCGGCGAGCAGTACTTC
>TRBV5-1|few|TRBD2|TRBJ2-2
CASSLEGLETGELFF
TGCGCCAGCAGCTTGGAGGGACTAGAAACCGGGGAGCTGTTTTTT
>TRBV10-1|NA|NA|TRBJ1-1
CASSPGSLNTEAFF
TGCGCCAGCAGTCCAGGGTCACTGAACACTGAAGCTTTCTTT
>TRBV5-1|few|NA|TRBJ1-1
CASSLRGNEAFF
TGCGCCAGCAGCTTGAGAGGAAATGAAGCTTTCTTT
>TRBV6-6|NA|NA|TRBJ1-4
CASGALANEKLFF
TGTGCCAGCGGGGCCCTGGCTAATGAAAAACTGTTTTTT
>TRBV5-8|once|TRBD2|TRBJ2-1
CASSWGGLFNEQFF
TGTGCCAGCAGCTGGGGGGGACTATTCAATGAGCAGTTCTTC
>TRBV11-3|once|NA|TRBJ1-1
CASSYPLGRAGPTEAFF
TGTGCCAGCAGCTACCCCCTTGGCAGGGCGGGGCCCACTGAAGCTTTCTTT
>TRBV25-1|NA|NA|TRBJ1-4
CASSGSTGREKLFF
TGTGCCAGCAGTGGAAGTACAGGGCGTGAAAAACTGTTTTTT
>TRBV29-1|NA|TRBD1|TRBJ1-5
CSVPTGGIGQPQHF
TGCAGCGTCCCGACAGGGGGTATTGGTCAGCCCCAGCATTTT
>TRBV6-6|NA|NA|TRBJ2-7
CASRRTGLHEQYF
TGTGCCAGCAGGCGAACAGGGCTTCACGAGCAGTACTTC
>TRBV6-1|few|NA|TRBJ1-1
CASRGHTEAFF
TGTGCCAGCAGGGGACATACTGAAGCTTTCTTT
>TRBV6-4|NA|TRBD1|TRBJ2-1
CASSSGTGTYNEQFF
TGTGCCAGCAGTTCCGGGACAGGGACCTACAATGAGCAGTTCTTC
>TRBV12-5|NA|NA|TRBJ2-1
CASGLVPGGGPSYNEQFF
TGTGCTAGTGGTTTGGTACCTGGGGGGGGGCCCTCCTACAATGAGCAGTTCTTC
>TRBV10-3|NA|TRBD1|TRBJ1-4
CAISEGTGNEKLFF
TGTGCCATCAGTGAAGGGACAGGGAATGAAAAACTGTTTTTT
>TRBV7-3|few|TRBD2|TRBJ2-2
CASSSSGTGELFF
TGTGCCAGCAGCTCTAGCGGAACCGGGGAGCTGTTTTTT
>TRBV5-4|few|TRBD2|TRBJ2-2
CASSAGGAGTGELFF
TGTGCCAGCAGCGCGGGGGGGGCGGGGACCGGGGAGCTGTTTTTT
>TRBV5-8|NA|NA|TRBJ1-3
CASSLGWLPSSGNTIYF
TGTGCCAGCAGCTTGGGGTGGCTCCCTAGCTCTGGAAACACCATATATTTT
>TRBV11-2|NA|TRBD1|TRBJ2-7
CASSLGDNSIWTGNYEQYF
TGTGCCAGCAGCTTAGGCGACAACAGCATCTGGACAGGTAACTACGAGCAGTACTTC
>TRBV5-6|NA|TRBD1|TRBJ2-4
CASSSGRGIGAKNIQYF
TGTGCCAGCAGCTCCGGCAGGGGGATTGGAGCCAAAAACATTCAGTACTTC
>TRBV9|NA|TRBD1|TRBJ2-7
CASSVAERTGGNEQYF
TGTGCCAGCAGCGTAGCCGAACGGACAGGGGGCAACGAGCAGTACTTC
>TRBV28|NA|NA|TRBJ1-4
CASSAQVHGEKLFF
TGTGCCAGCAGTGCCCAAGTCCACGGTGAAAAACTGTTTTTT
>TRBV9|NA|NA|TRBJ2-1
CASSARTGYEQFF
TGTGCCAGCAGCGCCCGTACAGGGTATGAGCAGTTCTTC
>TRBV5-1|NA|TRBD2|TRBJ2-3
CASSPGGDTQYF
TGCGCCAGCAGCCCGGGAGGGGATACGCAGTATTTT
>TRBV28|NA|NA|TRBJ1-2
CASSSGTAGRANYGYTF
TGTGCCAGCAGCTCCGGGACTGCGGGTAGAGCTAACTATGGCTACACCTTC
>TRBV28|NA|TRBD2|TRBJ2-3
CASSLWASGTGPDTQYF
TGTGCCAGCAGTTTATGGGCTAGCGGGACGGGTCCAGATACGCAGTATTTT
>TRBV7-8|NA|NA|TRBJ1-1
CASSPLGEDEAFF
TGTGCCAGCAGCCCATTGGGGGAGGATGAAGCTTTCTTT
>TRBV19|NA|TRBD1|TRBJ2-2
CASRKPGQRNTGELFF
TGTGCCAGTAGGAAACCGGGACAGCGGAACACCGGGGAGCTGTTTTTT
>TRBV2|NA|NA|TRBJ1-3
CASSEGSSGNTIYF
TGTGCCAGCAGTGAAGGTAGCTCTGGAAACACCATATATTTT
>TRBV5-1|NA|NA|TRBJ2-7
CASSSTGRPYEQYF
TGCGCCAGCAGCTCAACGGGTCGTCCCTACGAGCAGTACTTC
>TRBV29-1|NA|TRBD2|TRBJ2-3
CSARGTSGRATQTDTQYF
TGCAGCGCCAGGGGGACTAGCGGGAGGGCTACCCAGACAGATACGCAGTATTTT
>TRBV5-1|NA|TRBD2|TRBJ2-3
CASSNRLAQGHADTQYF
TGCGCCAGCAGCAACCGACTAGCTCAAGGGCACGCAGATACGCAGTATTTT
>TRBV6-6|NA|NA|TRBJ2-2
CASSYVGPANTGELFF
TGTGCCAGCAGTTACGTGGGGCCTGCGAACACCGGGGAGCTGTTTTTT
>TRBV11-2|NA|TRBD1|TRBJ1-1
CASTNRGTNTEAFF
TGTGCCAGCACCAACAGGGGTACAAACACTGAAGCTTTCTTT
>TRBV28|NA|NA|TRBJ1-1
CASSLSRGRNTEAFF
TGTGCCAGCAGTTTATCTAGGGGAAGAAACACTGAAGCTTTCTTT
>TRBV10-3|NA|TRBD2|TRBJ2-7
CAISGGGPYEQYF
TGTGCCATCAGTGGCGGGGGGCCCTACGAGCAGTACTTC